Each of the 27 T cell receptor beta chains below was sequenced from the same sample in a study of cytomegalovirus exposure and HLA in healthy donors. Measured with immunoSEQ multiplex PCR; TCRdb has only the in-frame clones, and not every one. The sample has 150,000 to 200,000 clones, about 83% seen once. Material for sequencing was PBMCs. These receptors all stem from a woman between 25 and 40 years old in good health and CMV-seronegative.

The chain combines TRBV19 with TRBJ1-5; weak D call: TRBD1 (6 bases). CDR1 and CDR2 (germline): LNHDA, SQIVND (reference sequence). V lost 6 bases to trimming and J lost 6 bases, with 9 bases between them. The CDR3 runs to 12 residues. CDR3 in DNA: TGTGCCAGTAGGCAGGGGTTTCAGCCCCAGCATTTT. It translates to CASRQGFQPQHF.

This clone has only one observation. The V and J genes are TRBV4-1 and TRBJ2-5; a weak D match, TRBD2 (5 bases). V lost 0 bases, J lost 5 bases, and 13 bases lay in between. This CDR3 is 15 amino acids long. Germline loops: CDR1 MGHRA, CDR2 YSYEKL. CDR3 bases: TGCGCCAGCAGCCAAGATAGCAGCGGCTCGGAGACCCAGTACTTC. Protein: CASSQDSSGSETQYF.

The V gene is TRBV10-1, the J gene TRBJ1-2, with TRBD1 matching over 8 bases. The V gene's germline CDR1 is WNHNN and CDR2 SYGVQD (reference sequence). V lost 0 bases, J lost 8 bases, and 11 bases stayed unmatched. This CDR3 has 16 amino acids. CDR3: CASSESRGDRTDGYTF. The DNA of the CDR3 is TGCGCCAGCAGTGAGTCCCGAGGGGACAGGACTGACGGCTACACCTTC.

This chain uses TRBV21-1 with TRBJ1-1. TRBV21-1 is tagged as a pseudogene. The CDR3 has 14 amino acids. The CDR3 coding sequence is TGTGCCAGCATCCGCGGGACGATGAACACTGAAGCTTTCTTT. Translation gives CASIRGTMNTEAFF.

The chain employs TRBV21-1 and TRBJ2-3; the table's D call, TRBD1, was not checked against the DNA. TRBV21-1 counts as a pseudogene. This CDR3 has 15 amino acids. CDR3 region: CASSTGQDKADTQYF. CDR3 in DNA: TGTGCCAGCAGCACCGGACAGGATAAGGCAGATACGCAGTATTTT.

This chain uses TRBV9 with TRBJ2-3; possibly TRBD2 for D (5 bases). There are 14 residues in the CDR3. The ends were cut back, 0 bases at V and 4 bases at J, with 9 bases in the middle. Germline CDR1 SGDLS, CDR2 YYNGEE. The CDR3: CASSVAVRADTQYF. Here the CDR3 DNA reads TGTGCCAGCAGCGTAGCTGTGCGGGCAGATACGCAGTATTTT.

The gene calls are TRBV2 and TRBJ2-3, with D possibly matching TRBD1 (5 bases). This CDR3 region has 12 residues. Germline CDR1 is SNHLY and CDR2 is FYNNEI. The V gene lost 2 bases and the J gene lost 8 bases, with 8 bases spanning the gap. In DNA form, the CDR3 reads TGTGCCAGCAGTGAATGGGGCGGTACGCAGTATTTT. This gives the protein CASSEWGGTQYF.

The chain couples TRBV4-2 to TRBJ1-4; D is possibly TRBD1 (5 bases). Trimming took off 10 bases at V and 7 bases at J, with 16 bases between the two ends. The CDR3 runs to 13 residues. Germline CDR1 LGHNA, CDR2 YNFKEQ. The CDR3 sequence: CATRSRGGEKLFF. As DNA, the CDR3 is TGTGCCACCCGGTCCCGGGGGGGTGAAAAACTGTTTTTT.

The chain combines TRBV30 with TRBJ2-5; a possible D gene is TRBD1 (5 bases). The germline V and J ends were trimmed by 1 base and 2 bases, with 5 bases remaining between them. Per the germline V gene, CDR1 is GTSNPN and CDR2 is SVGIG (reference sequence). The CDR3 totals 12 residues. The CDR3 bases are TGTGCCTGGAGTGAGGGGCAAGAGACCCAGTACTTC. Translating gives CAWSEGQETQYF.

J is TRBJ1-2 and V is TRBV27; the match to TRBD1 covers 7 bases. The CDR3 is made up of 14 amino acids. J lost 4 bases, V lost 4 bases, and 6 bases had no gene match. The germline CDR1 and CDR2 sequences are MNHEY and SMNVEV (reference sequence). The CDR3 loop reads CASSYKGAGYGYTF. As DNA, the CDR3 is TGTGCCAGCAGTTATAAGGGGGCGGGCTATGGCTACACCTTC.

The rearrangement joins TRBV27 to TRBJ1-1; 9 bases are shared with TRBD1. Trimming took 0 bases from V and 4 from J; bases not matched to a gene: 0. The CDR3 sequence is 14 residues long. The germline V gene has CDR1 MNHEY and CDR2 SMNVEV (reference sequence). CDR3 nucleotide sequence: TGTGCCAGCAGTTTATCACAGGGGGCCACTGAAGCTTTCTTT. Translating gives CASSLSQGATEAFF.

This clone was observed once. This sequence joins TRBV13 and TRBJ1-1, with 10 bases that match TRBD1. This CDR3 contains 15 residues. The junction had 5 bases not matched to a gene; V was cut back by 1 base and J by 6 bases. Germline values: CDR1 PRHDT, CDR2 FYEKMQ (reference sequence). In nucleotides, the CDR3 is TGTGCCAGCAGCTTAGCTGGGACAGGGGTGTCTGAAGCTTTCTTT. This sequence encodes CASSLAGTGVSEAFF.

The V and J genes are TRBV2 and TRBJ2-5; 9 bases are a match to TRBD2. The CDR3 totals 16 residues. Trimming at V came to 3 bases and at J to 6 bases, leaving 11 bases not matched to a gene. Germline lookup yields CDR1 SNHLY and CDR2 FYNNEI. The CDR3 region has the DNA TGTGCCAGCAGTGAGTCGGCCAGCGGGGGGTCAAAGACCCAGTACTTC. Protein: CASSESASGGSKTQYF.

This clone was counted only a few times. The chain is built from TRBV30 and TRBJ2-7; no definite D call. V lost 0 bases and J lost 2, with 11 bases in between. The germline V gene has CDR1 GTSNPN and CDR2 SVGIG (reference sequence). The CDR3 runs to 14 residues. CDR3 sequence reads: CAWSVWSEAYEQYF. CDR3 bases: TGTGCCTGGAGTGTATGGTCAGAGGCCTACGAGCAGTACTTC.

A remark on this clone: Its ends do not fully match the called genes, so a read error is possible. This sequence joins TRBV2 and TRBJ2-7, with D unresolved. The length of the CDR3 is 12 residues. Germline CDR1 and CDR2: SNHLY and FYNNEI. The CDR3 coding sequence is TGTGCCAGCAGTGAATTCGTGCGAGAGCGGTACTTC. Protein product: CASSEFVRERYF.

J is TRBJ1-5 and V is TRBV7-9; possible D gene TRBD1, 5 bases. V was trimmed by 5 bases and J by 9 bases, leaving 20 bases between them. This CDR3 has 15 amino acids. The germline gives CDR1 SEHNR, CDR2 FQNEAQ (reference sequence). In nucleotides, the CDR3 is TGTGCCAGCAGCCATCCCGGAACGGCCGGGGGGCCCCAGCATTTT. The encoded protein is CASSHPGTAGGPQHF.

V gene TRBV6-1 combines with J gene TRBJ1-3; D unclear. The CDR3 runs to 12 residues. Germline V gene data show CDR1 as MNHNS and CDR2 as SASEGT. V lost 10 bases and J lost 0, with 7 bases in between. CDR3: CATGYSGNTIYF. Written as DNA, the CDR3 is TGTGCCACCGGGTACTCTGGAAACACCATATATTTT.

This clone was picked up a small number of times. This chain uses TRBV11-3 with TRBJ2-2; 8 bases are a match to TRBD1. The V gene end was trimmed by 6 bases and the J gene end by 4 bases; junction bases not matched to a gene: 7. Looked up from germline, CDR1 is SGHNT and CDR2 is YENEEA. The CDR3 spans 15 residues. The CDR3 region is CASSLGQGFTGELFF. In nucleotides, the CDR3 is TGTGCCAGCAGTCTCGGACAGGGCTTCACCGGGGAGCTGTTTTTT.

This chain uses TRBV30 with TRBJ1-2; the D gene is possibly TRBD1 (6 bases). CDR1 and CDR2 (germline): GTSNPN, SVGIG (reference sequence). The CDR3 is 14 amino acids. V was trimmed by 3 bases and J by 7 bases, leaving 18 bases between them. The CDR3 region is CAWRATGRGAGYTF. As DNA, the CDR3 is TGTGCCTGGAGGGCAACAGGGAGAGGGGCTGGCTACACCTTC.

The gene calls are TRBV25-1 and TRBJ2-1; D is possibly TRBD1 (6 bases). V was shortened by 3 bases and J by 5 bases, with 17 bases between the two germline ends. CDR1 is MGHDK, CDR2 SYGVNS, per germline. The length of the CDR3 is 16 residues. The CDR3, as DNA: TGTGCCAGCAGTGATTCACCCGGACAGACGAACAATGAGCAGTTCTTC. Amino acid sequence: CASSDSPGQTNNEQFF.

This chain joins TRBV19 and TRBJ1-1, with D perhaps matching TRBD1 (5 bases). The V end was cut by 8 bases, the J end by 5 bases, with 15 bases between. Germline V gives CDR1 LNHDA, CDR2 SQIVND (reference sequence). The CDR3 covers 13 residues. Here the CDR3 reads CASQTGVETEAFF. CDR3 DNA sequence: TGTGCCAGTCAAACGGGGGTCGAGACTGAAGCTTTCTTT.

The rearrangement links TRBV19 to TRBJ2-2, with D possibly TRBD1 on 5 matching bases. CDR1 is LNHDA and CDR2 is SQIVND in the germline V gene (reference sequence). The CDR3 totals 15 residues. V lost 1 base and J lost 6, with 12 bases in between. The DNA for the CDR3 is TGTGCCAGTAGTATAGCACTGGGGCTCGCCGGGGAGCTGTTTTTT. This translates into CASSIALGLAGELFF.

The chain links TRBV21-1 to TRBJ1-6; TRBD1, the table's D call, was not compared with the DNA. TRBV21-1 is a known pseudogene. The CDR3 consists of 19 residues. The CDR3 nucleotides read TGTGCCAGCAGCAAAGAGGACAGGGGGCGAAGGGGGGATAATTCACCCCTCCACTTT. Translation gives CASSKEDRGRRGDNSPLHF.

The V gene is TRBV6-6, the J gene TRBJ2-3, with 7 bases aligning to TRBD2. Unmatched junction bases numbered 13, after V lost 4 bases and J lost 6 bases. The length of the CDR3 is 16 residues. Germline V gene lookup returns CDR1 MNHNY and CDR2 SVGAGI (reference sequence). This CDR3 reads CASSLGPGLLDDTQYF. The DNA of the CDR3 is TGTGCCAGCAGTTTGGGACCGGGACTACTAGACGATACGCAGTATTTT.

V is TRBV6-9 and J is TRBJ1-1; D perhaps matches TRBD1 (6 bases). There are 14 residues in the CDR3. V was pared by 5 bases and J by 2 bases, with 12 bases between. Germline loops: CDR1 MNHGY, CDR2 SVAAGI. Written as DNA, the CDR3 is TGTGCCAGCAGTCAAGACAGGACTAACACTGAAGCTTTCTTT. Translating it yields CASSQDRTNTEAFF.

The chain's CDR3 is CASSGRTGDETQYF. The CDR3 DNA sequence: TGTGCCAGCAGTGGCCGTACAGGGGATGAGACCCAGTACTTC. This sequence joins TRBV2 and TRBJ2-5, with 7 bases aligning to TRBD1. With V trimmed by 4 bases and J by 5 bases, 7 bases remained unmatched. This CDR3 is built from 14 residues. Germline CDR1 SNHLY, CDR2 FYNNEI.

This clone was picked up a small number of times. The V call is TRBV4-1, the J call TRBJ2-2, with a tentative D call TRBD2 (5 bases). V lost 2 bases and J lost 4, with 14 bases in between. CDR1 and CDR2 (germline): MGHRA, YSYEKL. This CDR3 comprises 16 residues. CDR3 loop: CASSQKILGGTGELFF. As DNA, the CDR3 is TGCGCCAGCAGCCAAAAAATACTAGGAGGCACCGGGGAGCTGTTTTTT.